The text below deals with one T cell receptor beta chain. In the original processing: Amplification with reference gene primers provided the estimates of nucleated cell counts. The assay was immunoSEQ multiplex PCR, and TCRdb's table has in-frame clones only and misses some. Clone size and the V and J calls come from that table; the DNA yielded D and trimming. The top ten hold about 11% of the sample, which has around 150,000 clones, around 82% seen once. This entry comes from a study of blood T cell repertoires in COVID-19. The wider study: Specimens from acute and convalescent COVID-19 originated in the United States, Italy and Spain.

This TCR was sampled from a man in his sixties with active or convalescent COVID-19. Material for sequencing was peripheral blood.

The chain's CDR3 is CASSIQGEETQYF. CDR3 DNA sequence: TGCGCCAGCAGCATACAGGGTGAAGAGACCCAGTACTTC. V usage is TRBV5-1 and J usage is TRBJ2-5, with D maybe TRBD1 (6 bases). Trimming shortened V by 4 bases and J by 3 bases, and 10 bases separated the two germline ends. The CDR3 extends over 13 amino acids. CDR1 SGHRS and CDR2 YFSETQ come from the germline V gene.